The rows below give T cell receptor beta chains drawn from one sample of a study of regulatory T cells in long-lasting Graves disease. TCRdb re-called the multiplex PCR reads with MiXCR, one entry per CDR3 protein. The table shows about 470,000 distinct CDR3 sequences, with 20% occurring only once. Sequenced here: peripheral blood mononuclear cells (PBMCs), sampled when the disease was refractory, from a patient treated with antithyroid drugs. Receptors originate from a female donor with Graves disease. Both conserved end residues are part of each CDR3. The D gene is left open where the match is weak. Not all rows give a size; the values are once, few, many and, for expanded clones, a class.

d_gene: -; v_gene: TRBV5-1; abundance: -; j_gene: TRBJ2-4; CDR3nt: TGCGCCAGCAGCTTGGGAGGGACACTCGGTGCCACGGGAAACATTCAGTACTTC; CDR3aa: CASSLGGTLGATGNIQYF
d_gene: -; v_gene: TRBV18; abundance: few; j_gene: TRBJ2-3; CDR3nt: TGTGCCAGCTCATCAACGCAGGGTCCCTACACAACAGATACGCAGTATTTT; CDR3aa: CASSSTQGPYTTDTQYF
d_gene: TRBD1; v_gene: TRBV5-1; abundance: -; j_gene: TRBJ1-1; CDR3nt: TGCGCCAGCAGCTTCCGGACAGGGCGGACTGAAGCTTTCTTT; CDR3aa: CASSFRTGRTEAFF
d_gene: -; v_gene: TRBV28; abundance: few; j_gene: TRBJ2-7; CDR3nt: TGTGCCAGCAGTAACGACGACTCCTGGTTTTGCGAGCAGTACTTC; CDR3aa: CASSNDDSWFCEQYF
d_gene: -; v_gene: TRBV28; abundance: many; j_gene: TRBJ2-7; CDR3nt: TGTGCCAGCAGTTTAGGCAGGGCCGAGCAGTACTTC; CDR3aa: CASSLGRAEQYF
d_gene: TRBD1; v_gene: TRBV29-1; abundance: few; j_gene: TRBJ2-7; CDR3nt: TGCAGCGTATACGGGACAGGAGAAACCTACGAGCAGTACTTC; CDR3aa: CSVYGTGETYEQYF
d_gene: TRBD1; v_gene: TRBV2; abundance: many; j_gene: TRBJ1-5; CDR3nt: TGTGCCAGCAGTAGGGACAGCATCCTTCGCAATCAGCCCCAGCATTTT; CDR3aa: CASSRDSILRNQPQHF
d_gene: TRBD2; v_gene: TRBV29-1; abundance: -; j_gene: TRBJ2-1; CDR3nt: TGCAGCGTTAAGGGGGCTAGCGGGGTCCTGGCATCCTACAATGAGCAGTTCTTC; CDR3aa: CSVKGASGVLASYNEQFF
d_gene: -; v_gene: TRBV10-3; abundance: many; j_gene: TRBJ2-7; CDR3nt: TGTGCCATCAGTGCAGGACATTTACGGGAGCAGTACTTC; CDR3aa: CAISAGHLREQYF
d_gene: TRBD2; v_gene: TRBV12-3/TRBV12-4; abundance: -; j_gene: TRBJ2-2; CDR3nt: TGTGCCAGCAGTCCTGGACTAGCGGGAGGGCCGGCCGGGGAGCTGTTTTTT; CDR3aa: CASSPGLAGGPAGELFF
d_gene: TRBD1; v_gene: TRBV19; abundance: -; j_gene: TRBJ1-5; CDR3nt: TGTGCCAGTAGTATAGCCCGGGGACAGGGGGGCATCTTAAGCAATCAGCCCCAGCATTTT; CDR3aa: CASSIARGQGGILSNQPQHF
d_gene: -; v_gene: TRBV9; abundance: -; j_gene: TRBJ2-7; CDR3nt: TGTGCCAGCAGCTCTCGGAGAGGGGTTCAGGGCGAGCAGTACTTC; CDR3aa: CASSSRRGVQGEQYF
d_gene: TRBD1; v_gene: TRBV18; abundance: few; j_gene: TRBJ1-1; CDR3nt: TGTGCCAGCCGCACAGGGGCAGCCCTGAACACTGAAGCTTTCTTT; CDR3aa: CASRTGAALNTEAFF
d_gene: TRBD1; v_gene: TRBV12-3/TRBV12-4; abundance: many; j_gene: TRBJ1-4; CDR3nt: TGTGCCAGCAGTCGGACAGGGTTCGATGAAAAACTGTTTTTT; CDR3aa: CASSRTGFDEKLFF
d_gene: TRBD1; v_gene: TRBV7-9; abundance: few; j_gene: TRBJ2-5; CDR3nt: TGTGCCAGCAGCCTCCTCCGGGACAGGGCGGAGACCCAGTACTTC; CDR3aa: CASSLLRDRAETQYF
d_gene: -; v_gene: TRBV6-2/TRBV6-3; abundance: -; j_gene: TRBJ2-7; CDR3nt: TGTGCCAGCAGTGAACAGGTCCACTACGAGCAGTACTTC; CDR3aa: CASSEQVHYEQYF
d_gene: TRBD2; v_gene: TRBV5-1; abundance: -; j_gene: TRBJ2-4; CDR3nt: TGCGCCAGCAGCTTGCCTAGCGGGCTAGCCAAAAACATTCAGTACTTC; CDR3aa: CASSLPSGLAKNIQYF
d_gene: TRBD1; v_gene: TRBV6-1; abundance: many; j_gene: TRBJ1-2; CDR3nt: TGTGCCAGCAGTCCCTCAACCGGGACAGCCTATGGCTACACCTTC; CDR3aa: CASSPSTGTAYGYTF
d_gene: -; v_gene: TRBV20-1; abundance: -; j_gene: TRBJ1-2; CDR3nt: TGCAGTGCTAGAAACACAGGAGCTAACTATGGCTACACCTTC; CDR3aa: CSARNTGANYGYTF
d_gene: TRBD1; v_gene: TRBV12-3/TRBV12-4; abundance: few; j_gene: TRBJ1-5; CDR3nt: TGTGCCAGCAGTCCGATGACAGGGGAGGGTCAGCCCCAGCATTTT; CDR3aa: CASSPMTGEGQPQHF
d_gene: TRBD2; v_gene: TRBV20-1; abundance: -; j_gene: TRBJ2-2; CDR3nt: TGCAGTGCCCGCACTGGTCGGGAGGAAAAAACCGGGGAGCTGCTTTTT; CDR3aa: CSARTGREEKTGELLF
d_gene: -; v_gene: TRBV7-2; abundance: many; j_gene: TRBJ2-5; CDR3nt: TGTGCCAGCAGCTGGGCCGGCAGCCAAGAGACCCAGTACTTC; CDR3aa: CASSWAGSQETQYF
d_gene: -; v_gene: TRBV28; abundance: many; j_gene: TRBJ1-4; CDR3nt: TGTGCCAGCAGTTTATCGACGGTTAATGAAAAACTGTTTTTT; CDR3aa: CASSLSTVNEKLFF
d_gene: -; v_gene: TRBV6-2/TRBV6-3; abundance: -; j_gene: TRBJ1-5; CDR3nt: TGTGCCAGCAGTCGATATAGCAATCAGCCCCAGCATTTT; CDR3aa: CASSRYSNQPQHF
d_gene: TRBD1; v_gene: TRBV30; abundance: -; j_gene: TRBJ1-5; CDR3nt: TGTGCCTGGTCCACAGGGGGTAGCAATCAGCCCCAGCATTTT; CDR3aa: CAWSTGGSNQPQHF
d_gene: TRBD2; v_gene: TRBV13; abundance: -; j_gene: TRBJ2-7; CDR3nt: TGTGCCAGCAGCTTAGCTATGCTAGCGGGAGGCGAGCAGTACTTC; CDR3aa: CASSLAMLAGGEQYF
d_gene: -; v_gene: TRBV7-9; abundance: -; j_gene: TRBJ2-3; CDR3nt: TGTGCCAGCCTACCGGGGGGCAGACCAGATACGCAGTATTTT; CDR3aa: CASLPGGRPDTQYF
d_gene: -; v_gene: TRBV7-9; abundance: -; j_gene: TRBJ1-2; CDR3nt: TGTGCCAGCAGCTTATGGGGGAACGGCTACACCTTC; CDR3aa: CASSLWGNGYTF
d_gene: TRBD1; v_gene: TRBV28; abundance: many; j_gene: TRBJ1-4; CDR3nt: TGTGCCAGCAGCTCAGACAGGGAAGGAACTCCTGAAAAACTGTTTTTT; CDR3aa: CASSSDREGTPEKLFF
d_gene: -; v_gene: TRBV13; abundance: -; j_gene: TRBJ1-5; CDR3nt: TGTGCCAGCAGCTTGGGGGGGCCGGGTCAGCCCCAGCATTTT; CDR3aa: CASSLGGPGQPQHF
d_gene: -; v_gene: TRBV19; abundance: few; j_gene: TRBJ2-2; CDR3nt: TGTGCCACCGTTAGCGGAACGAACACCGGGGAGCTGTTTTTT; CDR3aa: CATVSGTNTGELFF
d_gene: -; v_gene: TRBV7-2; abundance: many; j_gene: TRBJ2-7; CDR3nt: TGTGCCAGCAGCTTAGCTGGACATACCTACGAGCAGTACTTC; CDR3aa: CASSLAGHTYEQYF
d_gene: -; v_gene: TRBV12-5; abundance: -; j_gene: TRBJ1-5; CDR3nt: TGTGCTAGTGTTTTTACCCCTCACGGGGGTTATAGCAATCAGCCCCAGCATTTT; CDR3aa: CASVFTPHGGYSNQPQHF
d_gene: TRBD1; v_gene: TRBV19; abundance: -; j_gene: TRBJ2-6; CDR3nt: TGTGCCAGTGGATGGGACAGTCTCTCTGGGGCCAACGTCCTGACTTTC; CDR3aa: CASGWDSLSGANVLTF
d_gene: TRBD2; v_gene: TRBV30; abundance: -; j_gene: TRBJ2-2; CDR3nt: TGTGCCTGGAGTGTACGAGCGGGGATGGGCACCGGGGAGCTGTTTTTT; CDR3aa: CAWSVRAGMGTGELFF
d_gene: TRBD1; v_gene: TRBV7-9; abundance: many; j_gene: TRBJ2-7; CDR3nt: TGTGCCAGCAGCTTGGGGGCGGACAGGTTCTACGAGCAGTACTTC; CDR3aa: CASSLGADRFYEQYF
d_gene: TRBD1; v_gene: TRBV6-9; abundance: -; j_gene: TRBJ1-5; CDR3nt: TGTGCCAGCAGTTACATCCACGACAGGGGCAATCAGCCCCAGCATTTT; CDR3aa: CASSYIHDRGNQPQHF
d_gene: -; v_gene: TRBV6-1; abundance: many; j_gene: TRBJ2-5; CDR3nt: TGTGCCAGCAGTAACCAGGGTTTGGGGACCCAGTACTTC; CDR3aa: CASSNQGLGTQYF
d_gene: TRBD2; v_gene: TRBV4-1; abundance: few; j_gene: TRBJ2-7; CDR3nt: TGCGCCAGCAGCCAAGAGGTAGCGGGCAGCTCCTACGAGCAGTACTTC; CDR3aa: CASSQEVAGSSYEQYF
d_gene: -; v_gene: TRBV6-9; abundance: -; j_gene: TRBJ1-1; CDR3nt: TGTGCCAGCAGTTGGGTTACAGGGAGGTCATCGTTGAACACTGAAGCTTTCTTT; CDR3aa: CASSWVTGRSSLNTEAFF
d_gene: -; v_gene: TRBV7-6; abundance: few; j_gene: TRBJ2-7; CDR3nt: TGTGCCAGCAGCTTATTGGACACTCCCGAGCAGTACTTC; CDR3aa: CASSLLDTPEQYF
d_gene: -; v_gene: TRBV3-1; abundance: many; j_gene: TRBJ1-2; CDR3nt: TGTGCCAGCAGCCAAGGACGAGGGCGGAATTATGGCTACACCTTC; CDR3aa: CASSQGRGRNYGYTF